A selection of T cell receptor beta chains follows, all from one sample in a study of T cells after yellow fever vaccination. TCRdb reanalysed the 5' RACE reads using MiXCR and keeps one entry per CDR3 protein. The profile shows 150,000 to 200,000 distinct CDR3 sequences, 5.5% to 7.5% of them singletons. This specimen consisted of CD4+ T cells sorted from PBMCs, obtained on the day of the first yellow fever vaccination. Source of these receptors: a man younger than 30 who received the YFV17D yellow fever vaccine. The CDR3 runs from the conserved cysteine through the conserved F or W. The D gene is left open where the match is weak. Size tells how often a clone was seen (once, few, many) or the class of an expanded clone, and some rows leave it out.

V gene: TRBV14
clone size: many
D gene: TRBD2
CDR3 protein: CASSQLAGHNEQFF

V gene: TRBV7-2
clone size: many
D gene: NA
CDR3 protein: CASSLAISETQYF

V gene: TRBV5-1
clone size: NA
D gene: TRBD1
CDR3 protein: CASSLYKGAEETQYF

V gene: TRBV27
clone size: many
D gene: TRBD1
CDR3 protein: CASSFSGGQGTNEKLFF

V gene: TRBV5-1
clone size: many
D gene: TRBD1
CDR3 protein: CASSYTGDTEAFF

V gene: TRBV10-3
clone size: few
D gene: TRBD1
CDR3 protein: CAISDGTGNEKLFF

V gene: TRBV7-2
clone size: NA
D gene: TRBD1
CDR3 protein: CASSQGGAYYGYTF

V gene: TRBV7-8
clone size: NA
D gene: NA
CDR3 protein: CASSPQGTAASEAFF

V gene: TRBV30
clone size: few
D gene: NA
CDR3 protein: CAWSAGHNEQFF

V gene: TRBV7-9
clone size: NA
D gene: TRBD1
CDR3 protein: CASRPSGGRYGYTF

V gene: TRBV19
clone size: NA
D gene: NA
CDR3 protein: CASNRGREETQYF

V gene: TRBV12-3/TRBV12-4
clone size: many
D gene: NA
CDR3 protein: CASSPGRPQHF

V gene: TRBV7-2
clone size: NA
D gene: TRBD2
CDR3 protein: CASSFQRGGVETQYF

V gene: TRBV20-1
clone size: few
D gene: TRBD2
CDR3 protein: CSASPSGQETQYF

V gene: TRBV4-1
clone size: many
D gene: NA
CDR3 protein: CASSQVGNTEAFF

V gene: TRBV19
clone size: NA
D gene: NA
CDR3 protein: CASSSYSVLNYGYTF

V gene: TRBV6-2/TRBV6-3
clone size: few
D gene: NA
CDR3 protein: CASSYSGGLRNQPQHF

V gene: TRBV7-2
clone size: few
D gene: TRBD2
CDR3 protein: CASSPSTSGGVQTQYF

V gene: TRBV5-1
clone size: many
D gene: NA
CDR3 protein: CASSPQDPRHNEQFF

V gene: TRBV5-1
clone size: few
D gene: NA
CDR3 protein: CASSFRGSYEQYF

V gene: TRBV5-1
clone size: many
D gene: TRBD1
CDR3 protein: CASSVGQAKNIQYF

V gene: TRBV20-1
clone size: many
D gene: TRBD1
CDR3 protein: CSAAGGSGGYTF

V gene: TRBV27
clone size: many
D gene: TRBD2
CDR3 protein: CASVEWGGSLSSGANVLTF

V gene: TRBV5-1
clone size: many
D gene: TRBD2
CDR3 protein: CASSGTSATDTQYF

V gene: TRBV7-9
clone size: NA
D gene: NA
CDR3 protein: CASSQAGKGEAFF

V gene: TRBV19
clone size: NA
D gene: TRBD1
CDR3 protein: CASSIPALDRGLNQPQHF

V gene: TRBV5-1
clone size: many
D gene: NA
CDR3 protein: CASSWGPNEQFF

V gene: TRBV12-3/TRBV12-4
clone size: many
D gene: NA
CDR3 protein: CASSGGYSPLHF

V gene: TRBV20-1
clone size: many
D gene: TRBD1
CDR3 protein: CSASSGTGHINEQFF

V gene: TRBV5-1
clone size: NA
D gene: NA
CDR3 protein: CASSLVIAGDEPQHF

V gene: TRBV5-1
clone size: many
D gene: NA
CDR3 protein: CASGPSPPTDTQYF

V gene: TRBV2
clone size: NA
D gene: NA
CDR3 protein: CASRPRADHGYTF

V gene: TRBV10-2
clone size: many
D gene: TRBD1
CDR3 protein: CASRKNRGQGTDTQYF

V gene: TRBV27
clone size: few
D gene: TRBD1
CDR3 protein: CASRPNRGENTEAFF

V gene: TRBV11-1
clone size: NA
D gene: NA
CDR3 protein: CASSAQLGTRNNPNTGELFF

V gene: TRBV25-1
clone size: few
D gene: TRBD1
CDR3 protein: CASSEGGEGANQPQHF

V gene: TRBV2
clone size: many
D gene: NA
CDR3 protein: CASKRDIYGYTF

V gene: TRBV5-1
clone size: many
D gene: TRBD1
CDR3 protein: CASSSNRGSAYEQYF

V gene: TRBV5-1
clone size: NA
D gene: NA
CDR3 protein: CASSLIGVSGANVLTF

V gene: TRBV7-2
clone size: few
D gene: NA
CDR3 protein: CASRQGSTGELFF

V gene: TRBV7-9
clone size: few
D gene: TRBD2
CDR3 protein: CASTLAAGADTQYF

V gene: TRBV6-2/TRBV6-3
clone size: many
D gene: TRBD1
CDR3 protein: CASSRAQGGETQYF

V gene: TRBV7-2
clone size: many
D gene: TRBD2
CDR3 protein: CASSGGGDTQYF

V gene: TRBV6-5
clone size: few
D gene: TRBD1
CDR3 protein: CASSYRDRGGGYTF

V gene: TRBV3-1
clone size: few
D gene: NA
CDR3 protein: CASSQERGYTF

V gene: TRBV12-3/TRBV12-4
clone size: many
D gene: NA
CDR3 protein: CASSFGASSYEQYF

V gene: TRBV27
clone size: few
D gene: TRBD2
CDR3 protein: CASSPAGGAPYEQYF